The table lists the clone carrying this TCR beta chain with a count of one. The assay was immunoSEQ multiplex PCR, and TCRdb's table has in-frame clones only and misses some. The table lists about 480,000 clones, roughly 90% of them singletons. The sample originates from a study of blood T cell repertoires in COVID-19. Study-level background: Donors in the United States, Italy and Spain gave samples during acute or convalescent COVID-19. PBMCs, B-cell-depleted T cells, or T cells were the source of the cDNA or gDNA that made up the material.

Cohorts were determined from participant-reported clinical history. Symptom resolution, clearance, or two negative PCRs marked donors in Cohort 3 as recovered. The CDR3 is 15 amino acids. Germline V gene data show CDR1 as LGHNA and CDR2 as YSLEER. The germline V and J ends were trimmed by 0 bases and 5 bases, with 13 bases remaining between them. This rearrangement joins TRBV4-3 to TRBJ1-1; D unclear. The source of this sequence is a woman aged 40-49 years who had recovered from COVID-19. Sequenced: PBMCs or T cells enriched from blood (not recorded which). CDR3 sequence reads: CASSQEARYITEAFF. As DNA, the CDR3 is TGCGCCAGCAGCCAAGAAGCCAGGTATATAACTGAAGCTTTCTTT.